A single sample is the source of the 30 T cell receptor beta chains below, sequenced in a study of beta chain features in type 1 diabetes. Investigators reverse transcribed all isolated RNA, so they sequenced expressed TCRB transcripts. Method: immunoSEQ multiplex PCR; TCRdb's copy keeps in-frame clones and lacks some. This sample has roughly 140,000 clones, with under 9.5% found just once. Sequencing was performed on central memory CD4+ T cells from blood. Source of these receptors: a man in his late teens or twenties in good health.

This clone was seen more than once but under ten times. This chain links TRBV18 with TRBJ2-3; D is ambiguous. The V end lost 3 bases, the J end lost 1 base, and 8 bases lay between the germline ends. From germline, CDR1 is KGHSH and CDR2 LQKENI. The CDR3 loop spans 14 amino acids. The CDR3 loop reads CASSPQSGTDTQYF. Here the CDR3 DNA reads TGTGCCAGCTCACCTCAATCAGGCACAGATACGCAGTATTTT.

This clone has only a few counts. V and J are TRBV19 and TRBJ2-5; 10 bases map to TRBD2. J was trimmed by 2 bases and V by 3 bases; bases with no gene match: 3. Germline loops: CDR1 LNHDA, CDR2 SQIVND (reference sequence). The length of the CDR3 is 15 residues. CDR3 in amino acids: CASSIPSGRQETQYF. CDR3 coding DNA: TGTGCCAGTAGTATCCCTAGCGGGAGACAAGAGACCCAGTACTTC.

This clone came up a few times. This CDR3 reads CASSVNYGYTF. DNA for the CDR3: TGTGCCAGCAGCGTAAACTATGGCTACACCTTC. The V and J genes are TRBV7-2 and TRBJ1-2; no clear D gene. The V gene lost 5 bases and the J gene lost 2 bases, with 3 bases spanning the gap. CDR1 SGHTA and CDR2 FQGNSA come from the germline V gene. The CDR3 contains 11 residues.

The rearrangement links TRBV15 to TRBJ2-1; D unclear. CDR3 length: 16 amino acids. Per germline, CDR1 LNHNV and CDR2 YYDKDF (reference sequence). Trimming took 0 bases from V and 2 from J, leaving 11 bases between them. The CDR3 DNA follows: TGTGCCACCAGCAGAGATCAACAGTCTACCTACAATGAGCAGTTCTTC. Translated: CATSRDQQSTYNEQFF. Full variable domain (missing parts from reference TRBV15 and TRBJ2-1): DAMVIQNPRYQVTQFGKPVTLSCSQTLNHNVMYWYQQKSSQAPKLLFHYYDKDFNNEADTPDNFQSRRPNTSFCFLDIRSPGLGDTAMYLCATSRDQQSTYNEQFFGPGTRLTVL.

This clone was detected only a few times. The chain employs TRBV7-8 and TRBJ2-7; 7 nucleotides align to TRBD1. Germline V gene sequence: CDR1 SGHVS, CDR2 FQNEAQ. V shed 5 bases and J 2 bases; nucleotides not matched to a gene: 9. This CDR3 comprises 15 residues. Here the CDR3 reads CASSPPADRPYEQYF. The CDR3 coding sequence is TGTGCCAGCAGCCCGCCCGCGGACAGGCCCTACGAGCAGTACTTC. The full variable domain, in which reference TRBV7-8 and TRBJ2-7 provide the parts outside the CDR3, is GAGVSQSPRYKVAKRGQDVALRCDPISGHVSLFWYQQALGQGPEFLTYFQNEAQLDKSGLPSDRFFAERPEGSVSTLKIQRTQQEDSAVYLCASSPPADRPYEQYFGPGTRLTVT.

The CDR3 sequence is CASSLSPPRGYGYTF. The CDR3 DNA sequence: TGTGCCAGCAGCTTATCCCCCCCCAGGGGGTATGGCTACACCTTC. V and J are TRBV7-9 and TRBJ1-2; 7 bases fit TRBD1. V gave up 2 bases and J gave up 5 bases; unmatched junction bases: 8. CDR3 length: 15 amino acids. Germline V gene data show CDR1 as SEHNR and CDR2 as FQNEAQ (reference sequence).

The chain employs TRBV5-1 and TRBJ2-5; D is possibly TRBD1 (6 bases). The V gene lost 0 bases and the J gene lost 7 bases, with 10 bases spanning the gap. The germline CDR1 and CDR2 sequences are SGHRS and YFSETQ. The CDR3 contains 13 residues. The CDR3 DNA sequence: TGCGCCAGCAGCTTGGACAGGGACGGGACCCAGTACTTC. It translates to CASSLDRDGTQYF.

The chain carries TRBV15 and TRBJ2-3; TRBD2 is a possible D gene (6 bases). CDR3 length: 16 residues. Germline CDR1 and CDR2: LNHNV and YYDKDF (reference sequence). V was clipped by 5 bases and J by 3 bases, with 18 bases between them. This CDR3 is CATSRRAGFRTDTQYF. CDR3 DNA sequence: TGTGCCACCAGCCGGAGAGCGGGTTTCAGAACAGATACGCAGTATTTT. Filled out from reference TRBV15 and TRBJ2-3, the complete variable domain reads DAMVIQNPRYQVTQFGKPVTLSCSQTLNHNVMYWYQQKSSQAPKLLFHYYDKDFNNEADTPDNFQSRRPNTSFCFLDIRSPGLGDTAMYLCATSRRAGFRTDTQYFGPGTRLTVL.

This clone has a handful of counts. This sequence joins TRBV28 and TRBJ2-7; D might be TRBD2 (5 bases). V lost 10 bases and J 2 bases, leaving 18 bases between the germline ends. The CDR3 covers 14 residues. Germline CDR1 and CDR2: MDHEN and SYDVKM. The CDR3 DNA sequence: TGTGCCACCAGAGGAGGCAGTGGGACCTACGAGCAGTACTTC. This translates into CATRGGSGTYEQYF.

Many counts were recorded for this clone. The chain carries TRBV4-3 and TRBJ1-2; D unclear. Germline assignment: CDR1 LGHNA and CDR2 YSLEER. The CDR3 spans 14 residues. V lost 3 bases and J lost 4, with 12 bases in between. Here the CDR3 DNA reads TGCGCCAGCAGCCAGGGTTTGGAGGCCTATGGCTACACCTTC. Its translation is CASSQGLEAYGYTF.

The J gene is TRBJ2-1, the V gene TRBV19, with 9 bases fitting TRBD2. V lost 7 bases and J lost 4; bases outside the gene matches: 8. The CDR3 loop spans 15 amino acids. The germline CDR1 and CDR2 sequences are LNHDA and SQIVND (reference sequence). CDR3 coding DNA: TGTGCCAGTAAGTTGAGACTAGCGGATTACAATGAGCAGTTCTTC. Translating it yields CASKLRLADYNEQFF.

This clone was detected only a few times. The chain couples TRBV7-9 to TRBJ2-5; no reliable D call. The CDR3 has 12 residues. The germline CDR1 and CDR2 sequences are SEHNR and FQNEAQ (reference sequence). Trimming left V 5 bases short and J 2 bases short, with 6 bases between. The CDR3 sequence: CASSLLQETQYF. For the CDR3, the DNA is TGTGCCAGCAGCCTGTTACAAGAGACCCAGTACTTC.

There are many counts of this clone. V usage is TRBV6-1 and J usage is TRBJ2-7; D perhaps matches TRBD1 (6 bases). The ends were cut back, 4 bases at V and 6 bases at J, with 22 bases in the middle. The CDR3 totals 16 residues. Germline lookup yields CDR1 MNHNS and CDR2 SASEGT. The CDR3 bases are TGTGCCAGCAGTGTAAACTTACAGGGTGGTCAGGTCGAGCAGTACTTC. The encoded protein is CASSVNLQGGQVEQYF.

This clone was found a few times. The chain recombines TRBV6-5 with TRBJ1-4; 7 bases match TRBD1. The germline gives CDR1 MNHEY, CDR2 SVGAGI. V lost 6 bases, J lost 6 bases, and 7 bases stayed unmatched. The CDR3 sequence is 14 residues long. This CDR3 reads CASRYGTAYEKLFF. CDR3 in DNA: TGTGCCAGCAGATACGGGACAGCGTATGAAAAACTGTTTTTT.

This clone showed up many times. DNA for the CDR3: TGTGCCTGGAGCCCTCCGAGTGAAAAACTGTTTTTT. Its translation is CAWSPPSEKLFF. This chain connects TRBV30 to TRBJ1-4; D remains ambiguous. CDR1 GTSNPN and CDR2 SVGIG come from the germline V gene (reference sequence). V was clipped by 3 bases and J by 7 bases, with 9 bases between them. The CDR3 has 12 amino acids.

This clone has only a few counts. The rearrangement joins TRBV20-1 to TRBJ2-1; D might be TRBD1 (6 bases). V gave up 5 bases and J gave up 16 bases, with 15 bases separating them. The germline V gene has CDR1 DFQATT and CDR2 SNEGSKA (reference sequence). The CDR3 totals 10 residues. In DNA form, the CDR3 reads TGCAGTGCTGGTCGGGACACGTACTTCTTC. Translating it yields CSAGRDTYFF.

This clone was counted between two and nine times. The gene calls are TRBV14 and TRBJ2-3, with 14 positions matching TRBD2. CDR1 is SGHDN, CDR2 FVKESK, per germline. This CDR3 spans 14 amino acids. Trimming removed 11 bases from V and 10 bases from J; junction bases left unmatched: 11. The CDR3 DNA sequence: TGTGCCTCCCGACTAGCGGGGGGGCCAAACCCGCAGTATTTT. This gives the protein CASRLAGGPNPQYF.

This chain links TRBV7-2 with TRBJ2-3; 7 positions match TRBD2. The J segment lost 1 base and the V segment lost 2 bases, leaving 0 bases of the junction unmatched. CDR1 SGHTA and CDR2 FQGNSA come from the germline V gene. The CDR3 has 14 amino acids. CDR3 coding DNA: TGTGCCAGCAGCTTACTAGCGGGCACAGATACGCAGTATTTT. This sequence encodes CASSLLAGTDTQYF.

This clone was observed a handful of times. The chain recombines TRBV7-2 with TRBJ2-3; TRBD2 matches at 16 bases. V lost 4 bases to trimming and J lost 5 bases; unmatched junction nucleotides: 6. This CDR3 has 17 amino acids. CDR1 SGHTA and CDR2 FQGNSA come from the germline V gene. This chain's CDR3 is CASSSGTSGGAGDTQYF. The CDR3 DNA reads as TGTGCCAGCAGCTCCGGGACTAGCGGGGGGGCCGGAGATACGCAGTATTTT.

In its sample, this clone was seen a few times. V usage is TRBV29-1 and J usage is TRBJ2-7, with TRBD1 matching 9 bases. After removal of 6 bases from V and 4 bases from J, the junction contained 7 bases not matched to a gene. CDR1 is SQVTM and CDR2 is ANQGSEA in the germline V gene. This CDR3 has 13 residues. The CDR3 region has the DNA TGCAGCGTCGCCGGGACAGGGACTTACGAGCAGTACTTC. The encoded protein is CSVAGTGTYEQYF.

The sample holds a few counts of this clone. Other DNA sequences in this specimen translate into the identical CDR3. The chain employs TRBV9 and TRBJ2-5; 10 bases line up with TRBD1. Germline V gene data show CDR1 as SGDLS and CDR2 as YYNGEE. The J segment lost 3 bases and the V segment lost 2 bases, leaving 4 bases of the junction unmatched. CDR3 length: 15 residues. For the CDR3, the DNA is TGTGCCAGCAGCGTTTCCGGGACAGGGGAAGAGACCCAGTACTTC. Translating gives CASSVSGTGEETQYF.

This clone was counted only a few times. The CDR3 reads CAWSRQGAEQYF. The CDR3 DNA is TGTGCCTGGAGTCGGCAGGGGGCCGAGCAGTACTTC. V usage is TRBV30 and J usage is TRBJ2-7; TRBD1 agrees at 8 bases. The V gene's germline CDR1 is GTSNPN and CDR2 SVGIG (reference sequence). This CDR3 region has 12 residues. V shed 2 bases, J shed 6 bases, and the junction held 3 bases outside the gene matches.

V usage is TRBV18 and J usage is TRBJ2-2; 7 bases agree with TRBD1. The germline gives CDR1 KGHSH, CDR2 LQKENI. The CDR3 extends over 14 amino acids. V was clipped by 6 bases and J by 1 base; unmatched bases: 2. The chain's CDR3 is CASSRDRNTGELFF. The CDR3 DNA reads TGTGCCAGCTCCCGGGACAGGAACACCGGGGAGCTGTTTTTT.

This clone was picked up many times. Sequence at one end of the junction differs from germline and may be a read error. This sample also contains other DNA sequences that code for the same CDR3. The genes are TRBV7-7 and TRBJ2-2; tentative D call: TRBD1 (5 bases). CDR3 length equals 14 residues. CDR1 and CDR2 (germline): SSHAT, FNYEAQ (reference sequence). The CDR3 sequence: CASSLTGNTGELFF. CDR3 DNA: TGTGCTAGCAGCCTCACAGGGAACACCGGGGAGCTGTTTTTT.

This clone appeared a few times. J is TRBJ2-1 and V is TRBV9, with 11 bases matching TRBD2. This CDR3 contains 15 residues. Trimming at V came to 3 bases and at J to 4 bases, leaving 3 bases not matched to a gene. Per the germline V gene, CDR1 is SGDLS and CDR2 is YYNGEE. The CDR3 here is CASSARLAGYNEQFF. The CDR3 coding sequence is TGTGCCAGCAGCGCCCGACTAGCGGGGTACAATGAGCAGTTCTTC.

This clone was seen a few times. This chain uses TRBV9 with TRBJ1-1; D gene unclear. This CDR3 comprises 17 residues. CDR1 is SGDLS and CDR2 is YYNGEE in the germline V gene. V was trimmed by 0 bases and J by 1 base, leaving 16 bases between them. The CDR3 region is CASSVEPLTYGNTEAFF. CDR3 sequence (DNA): TGTGCCAGCAGCGTAGAGCCGCTTACCTATGGGAACACTGAAGCTTTCTTT.

This clone has a handful of counts. The chain uses TRBV6-1 and TRBJ1-1, with D maybe TRBD1 (5 bases). The germline V gene has CDR1 MNHNS and CDR2 SASEGT. Trimming cost V 4 bases and J 4 bases, with 7 bases left between them. CDR3 length: 12 amino acids. For the CDR3, the DNA is TGTGCCAGCAGTGGACAGTTCACTGAAGCTTTCTTT. It is translated as CASSGQFTEAFF.

This clone was found a few times. V usage is TRBV18 and J usage is TRBJ2-1; D remains unclear. Germline V gives CDR1 KGHSH, CDR2 LQKENI. V lost 2 bases to trimming and J lost 3 bases, with 5 bases between them. CDR3 length equals 13 residues. The CDR3 coding sequence is TGTGCCAGCTCACCAGACAACTACAATGAGCAGTTCTTC. It codes for CASSPDNYNEQFF.

V usage is TRBV7-9 and J usage is TRBJ2-7, with D perhaps TRBD1 (6 bases). The germline CDR1 and CDR2 sequences are SEHNR and FQNEAQ (reference sequence). The CDR3 runs to 14 residues. Deletions cut 2 bases from V and 6 bases from J, with 14 bases between. The CDR3 region is CASSLIEGVSEQYF. In DNA form, the CDR3 reads TGTGCCAGCAGCTTAATTGAGGGGGTTTCCGAGCAGTACTTC.

The chain carries TRBV4-1 and TRBJ2-5; the match to TRBD2 covers 12 bases. The V and J ends lost 4 bases and 4 bases, in that order; junction bases with no gene match: 7. The CDR3 loop spans 16 amino acids. CDR1 is MGHRA, CDR2 YSYEKL, per germline. This chain's CDR3 is CASSRLTTSGGETQYF. DNA for the CDR3: TGCGCCAGCAGCCGCTTGACGACTAGCGGGGGAGAGACCCAGTACTTC.